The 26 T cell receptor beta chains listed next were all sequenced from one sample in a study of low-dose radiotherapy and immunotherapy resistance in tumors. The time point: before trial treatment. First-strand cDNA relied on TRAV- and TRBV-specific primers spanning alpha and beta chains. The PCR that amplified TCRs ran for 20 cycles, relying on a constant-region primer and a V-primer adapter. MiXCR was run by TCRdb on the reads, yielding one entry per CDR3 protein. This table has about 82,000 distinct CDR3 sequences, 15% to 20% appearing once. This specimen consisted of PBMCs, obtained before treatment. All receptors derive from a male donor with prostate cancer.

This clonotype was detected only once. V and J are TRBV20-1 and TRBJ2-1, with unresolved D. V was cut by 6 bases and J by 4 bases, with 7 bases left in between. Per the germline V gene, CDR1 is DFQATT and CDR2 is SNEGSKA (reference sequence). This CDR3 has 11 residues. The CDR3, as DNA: TGCAGTGCCCCCCTTTACAATGAGCAGTTCTTC. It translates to CSAPLYNEQFF.

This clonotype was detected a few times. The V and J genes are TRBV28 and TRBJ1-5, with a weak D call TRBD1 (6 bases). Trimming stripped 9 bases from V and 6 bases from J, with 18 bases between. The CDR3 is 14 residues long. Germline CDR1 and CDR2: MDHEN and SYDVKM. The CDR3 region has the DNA TGTGCCAGTCTCCCCGGGGGCACGAGTCAGCCCCAGCATTTT. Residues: CASLPGGTSQPQHF.

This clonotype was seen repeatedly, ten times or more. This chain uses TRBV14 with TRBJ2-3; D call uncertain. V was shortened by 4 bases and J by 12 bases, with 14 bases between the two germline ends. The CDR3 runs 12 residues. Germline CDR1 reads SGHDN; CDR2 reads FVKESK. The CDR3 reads CASSRGPQRQYF. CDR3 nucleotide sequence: TGTGCCAGCAGCCGAGGACCGCAGCGTCAGTATTTT.

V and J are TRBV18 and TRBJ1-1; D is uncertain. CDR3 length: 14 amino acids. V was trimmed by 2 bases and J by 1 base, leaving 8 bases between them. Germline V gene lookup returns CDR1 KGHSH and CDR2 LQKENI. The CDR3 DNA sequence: TGTGCCAGCTCACCAGAGTCTAGGAACACTGAAGCTTTCTTT. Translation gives CASSPESRNTEAFF.

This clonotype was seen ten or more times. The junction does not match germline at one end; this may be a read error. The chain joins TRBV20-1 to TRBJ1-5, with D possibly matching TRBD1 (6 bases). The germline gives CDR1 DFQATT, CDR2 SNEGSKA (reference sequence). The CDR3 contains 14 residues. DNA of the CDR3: TGCAGTGCGAGAGGAGGGGGGGGCAATCAGCCCCAGCATTTT. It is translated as CSARGGGGNQPQHF.

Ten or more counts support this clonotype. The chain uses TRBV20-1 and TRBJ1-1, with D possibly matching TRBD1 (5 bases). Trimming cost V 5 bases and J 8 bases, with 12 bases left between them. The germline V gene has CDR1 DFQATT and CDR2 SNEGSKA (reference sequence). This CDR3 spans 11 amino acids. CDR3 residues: CSAVTGGEAFF. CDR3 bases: TGCAGTGCTGTAACTGGGGGGGAAGCTTTCTTT.

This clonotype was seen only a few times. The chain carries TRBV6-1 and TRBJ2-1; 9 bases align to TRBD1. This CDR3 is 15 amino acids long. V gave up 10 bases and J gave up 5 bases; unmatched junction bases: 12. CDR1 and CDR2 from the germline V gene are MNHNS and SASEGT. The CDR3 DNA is TGTGCCACAAAGGGGAGGGACAGGGATAACAATGAGCAGTTCTTC. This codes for CATKGRDRDNNEQFF.

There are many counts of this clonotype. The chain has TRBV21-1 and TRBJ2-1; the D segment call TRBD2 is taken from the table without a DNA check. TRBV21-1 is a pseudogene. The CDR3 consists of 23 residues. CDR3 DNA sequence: TGTGCCAGCAGCAAAGCGCGCTCGGGGCGATCTAGCGGGAGGGCAGGGTTGTACAATGAGCAGTTCTTC. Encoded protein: CASSKARSGRSSGRAGLYNEQFF.

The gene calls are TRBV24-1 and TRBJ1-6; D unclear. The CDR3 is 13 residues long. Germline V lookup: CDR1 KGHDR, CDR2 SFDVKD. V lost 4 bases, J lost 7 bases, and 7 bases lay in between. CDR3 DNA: TGTGCCACCAGTGAGGCCCCAAATTCACCCCTCCACTTT. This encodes CATSEAPNSPLHF.

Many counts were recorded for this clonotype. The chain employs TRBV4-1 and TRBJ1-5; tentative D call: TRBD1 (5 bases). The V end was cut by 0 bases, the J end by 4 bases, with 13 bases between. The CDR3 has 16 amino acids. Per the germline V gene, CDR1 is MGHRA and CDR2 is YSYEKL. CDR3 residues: CASSQEGGMVNQPQHF. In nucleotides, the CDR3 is TGCGCCAGCAGCCAAGAGGGGGGGATGGTTAATCAGCCCCAGCATTTT.

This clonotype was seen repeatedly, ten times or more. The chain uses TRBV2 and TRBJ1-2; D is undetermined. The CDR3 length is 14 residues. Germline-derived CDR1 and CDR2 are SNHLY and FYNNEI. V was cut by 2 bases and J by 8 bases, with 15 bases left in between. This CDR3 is CASSETRPIGGYTF. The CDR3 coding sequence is TGTGCCAGCAGTGAAACACGGCCAATTGGAGGCTACACCTTC.

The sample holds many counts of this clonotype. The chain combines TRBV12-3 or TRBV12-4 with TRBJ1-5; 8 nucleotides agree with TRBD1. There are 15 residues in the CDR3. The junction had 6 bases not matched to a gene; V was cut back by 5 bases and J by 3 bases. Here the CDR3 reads CASSTRQGFNQPQHF. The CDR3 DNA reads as TGTGCCAGCAGTACCCGACAGGGGTTCAATCAGCCCCAGCATTTT.

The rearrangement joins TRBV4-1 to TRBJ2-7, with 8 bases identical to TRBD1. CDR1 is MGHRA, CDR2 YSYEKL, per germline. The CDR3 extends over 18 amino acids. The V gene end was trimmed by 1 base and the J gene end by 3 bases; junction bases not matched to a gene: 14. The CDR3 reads CASSQGAPRQGAYYEQYF. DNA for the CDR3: TGCGCCAGCAGCCAAGGGGCCCCCAGGCAGGGGGCTTACTACGAGCAGTACTTC.

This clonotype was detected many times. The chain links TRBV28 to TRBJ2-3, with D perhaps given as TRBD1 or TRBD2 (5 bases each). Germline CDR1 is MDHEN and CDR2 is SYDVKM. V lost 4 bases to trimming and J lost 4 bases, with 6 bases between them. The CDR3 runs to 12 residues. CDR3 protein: CASSWGSDTQYF. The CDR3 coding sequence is TGTGCCAGCAGTTGGGGGTCAGATACGCAGTATTTT.

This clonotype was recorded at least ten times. The DNA for the CDR3 is TGCAGTGCTAGGGGGGACAGCGGCAGGGTAGTCTATGGCTACACCTTC. Amino acid sequence: CSARGDSGRVVYGYTF. The chain employs TRBV20-1 and TRBJ1-2; the match to TRBD1 covers 7 bases. V lost 3 bases to trimming and J lost 4 bases; unmatched junction nucleotides: 14. Germline CDR1 reads DFQATT; CDR2 reads SNEGSKA (reference sequence). This CDR3 comprises 16 residues.

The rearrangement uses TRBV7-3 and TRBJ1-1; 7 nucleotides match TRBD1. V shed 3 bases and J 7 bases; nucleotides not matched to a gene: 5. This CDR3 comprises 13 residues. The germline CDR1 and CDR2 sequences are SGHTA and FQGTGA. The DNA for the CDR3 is TGTGCCAGCAGCTTTGACAGGGAGGATGAAGCTTTCTTT. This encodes CASSFDREDEAFF.

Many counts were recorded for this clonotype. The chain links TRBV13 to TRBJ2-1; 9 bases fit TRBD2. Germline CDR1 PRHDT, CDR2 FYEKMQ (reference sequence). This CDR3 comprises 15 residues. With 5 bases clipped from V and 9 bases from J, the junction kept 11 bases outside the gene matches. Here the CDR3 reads CASSPSSGIRVEQFF. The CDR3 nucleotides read TGTGCCAGCAGCCCCTCTAGCGGGATTAGAGTTGAGCAGTTCTTC.

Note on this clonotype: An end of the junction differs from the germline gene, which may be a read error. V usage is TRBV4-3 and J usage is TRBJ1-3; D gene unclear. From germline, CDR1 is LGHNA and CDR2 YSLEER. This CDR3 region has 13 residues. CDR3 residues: CARSQSNGNTIYF. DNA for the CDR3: TGCGCCAGAAGCCAAAGTAACGGAAACACCATATATTTT.

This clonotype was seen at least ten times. In DNA form, the CDR3 reads TGTGCCAGCTTATCGTCCCAGGGGGTTACCGGGGAGCTGTTTTTT. It is translated as CASLSSQGVTGELFF. This sequence joins TRBV2 and TRBJ2-2; TRBD1 aligns across 7 bases. Per germline, CDR1 SNHLY and CDR2 FYNNEI. The CDR3 covers 15 residues. The J segment lost 5 bases and the V segment lost 8 bases, leaving 11 bases of the junction unmatched.

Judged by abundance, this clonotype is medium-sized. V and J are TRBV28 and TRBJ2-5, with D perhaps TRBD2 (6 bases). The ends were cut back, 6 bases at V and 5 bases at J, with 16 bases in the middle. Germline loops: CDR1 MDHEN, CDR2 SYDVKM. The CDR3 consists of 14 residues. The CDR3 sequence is CASSPGGLAETQYF. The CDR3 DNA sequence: TGTGCCAGCAGCCCCGGAGGCCTAGCGGAGACCCAGTACTTC.

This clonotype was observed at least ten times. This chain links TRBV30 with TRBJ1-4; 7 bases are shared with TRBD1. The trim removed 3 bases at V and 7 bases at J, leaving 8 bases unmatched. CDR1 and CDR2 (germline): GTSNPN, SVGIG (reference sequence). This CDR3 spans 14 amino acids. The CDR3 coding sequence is TGTGCCTGGAGCCCAGGGGGAGGACGTGAAAAACTGTTTTTT. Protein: CAWSPGGGREKLFF. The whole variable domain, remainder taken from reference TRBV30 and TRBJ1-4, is SQTIHQWPATLVQPVGSPLSLECTVEGTSNPNLYWYRQAAGRGLQLLFYSVGIGQISSEVPQNLSASRPQDRQFILSSKKLLLSDSGFYLCAWSPGGGREKLFFGSGTQLSVL.

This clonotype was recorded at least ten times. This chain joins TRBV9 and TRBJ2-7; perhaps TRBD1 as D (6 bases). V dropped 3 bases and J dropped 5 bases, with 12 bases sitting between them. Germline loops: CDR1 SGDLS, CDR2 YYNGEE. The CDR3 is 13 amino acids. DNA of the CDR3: TGTGCCAGCAGCGCCGAACAGGGTAACGAGCAGTACTTC. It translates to CASSAEQGNEQYF.

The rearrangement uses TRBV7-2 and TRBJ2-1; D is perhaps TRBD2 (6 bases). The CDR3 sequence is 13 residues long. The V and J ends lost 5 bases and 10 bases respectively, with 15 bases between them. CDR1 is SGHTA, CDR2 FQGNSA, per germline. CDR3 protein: CASSQDYAREQFF. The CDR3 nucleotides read TGTGCCAGCAGCCAGGACTACGCGCGGGAGCAGTTCTTC.

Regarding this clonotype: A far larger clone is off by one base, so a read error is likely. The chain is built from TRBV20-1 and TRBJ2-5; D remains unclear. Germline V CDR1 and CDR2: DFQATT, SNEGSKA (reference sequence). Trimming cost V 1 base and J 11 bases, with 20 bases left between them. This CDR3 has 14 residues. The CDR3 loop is CSARVGITYNEQYF. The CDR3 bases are TGCAGTGCTAGAGTGGGTATCACTTACAATGAGCAGTACTTC.

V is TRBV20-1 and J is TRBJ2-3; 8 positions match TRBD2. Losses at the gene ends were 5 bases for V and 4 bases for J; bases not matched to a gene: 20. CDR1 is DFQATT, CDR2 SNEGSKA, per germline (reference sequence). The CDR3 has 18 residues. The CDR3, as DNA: TGCAGTGCTGGGGCCGCTTCGTGGGGTAGCGGGACGGCAGATACGCAGTATTTT. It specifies CSAGAASWGSGTADTQYF.

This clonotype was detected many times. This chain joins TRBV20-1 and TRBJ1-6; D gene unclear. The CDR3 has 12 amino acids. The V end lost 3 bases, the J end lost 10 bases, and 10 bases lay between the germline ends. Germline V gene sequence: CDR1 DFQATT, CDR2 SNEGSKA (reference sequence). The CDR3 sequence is CSARVGESPLHF. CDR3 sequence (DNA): TGCAGTGCTAGGGTCGGGGAATCACCCCTCCACTTT.